These 31 T cell receptor beta chains share one sample of origin, sequenced in a study of control samples from healthy donors and cancer patients. TCRdb's copy holds only in-frame clones and misses some; the assay was immunoSEQ multiplex PCR. The sample has some 96,000 clones, roughly 90% seen once. Material: blood. These receptor sequences come from a woman in her fifties or sixties in good health.

The chain recombines TRBV12-3 or TRBV12-4 with TRBJ1-1; D is ambiguous. Between the trimmed V and J ends, which lost 4 bases and 11 bases, there was a span of 14 bases. This CDR3 comprises 12 residues. The CDR3 spells CASSSPGSGAFF. CDR3 sequence (DNA): TGTGCCAGCAGTTCCCCCGGGTCCGGGGCTTTCTTT.

J is TRBJ2-5 and V is TRBV5-1; the match to TRBD2 covers 16 bases. The CDR3 is 16 amino acids. V trimming: 3 bases; J trimming: 5 bases; junction bases outside the gene matches: 4. CDR1 SGHRS and CDR2 YFSETQ come from the germline V gene. CDR3 DNA: TGCGCCAGCAGCTCGGGACTAGCGGGGGGGTTGGAGACCCAGTACTTC. Amino acids: CASSSGLAGGLETQYF.

This chain joins TRBV6-2 or TRBV6-3 and TRBJ2-7; D possibly corresponds to TRBD1 (6 bases). Trimming cost V 2 bases and J 6 bases, with 14 bases left between them. The CDR3 totals 14 residues. The germline V gene has CDR1 MNHEY and CDR2 SVGEGT. For the CDR3, the DNA is TGTGCCAGCAGTTACGAACAGGGAATACGCGAGCAGTACGTC. Its translation is CASSYEQGIREQYV.

Comments on this clone: This sample includes further DNA sequences coding for the same CDR3. The chain combines TRBV6-1 with TRBJ1-5; D not certain. Germline CDR1 and CDR2: MNHNS and SASEGT. The CDR3 is 13 residues long. V lost 1 base and J lost 4, with 5 bases in between. CDR3 nucleotide sequence: TGTGCCAGCAGTGAAGTGGCGAATCAGCCCCAGCATTTT. Translation gives CASSEVANQPQHF.

V usage is TRBV6-6 and J usage is TRBJ1-5, with 9 positions matching TRBD1. Looked up from germline, CDR1 is MNHNY and CDR2 is SVGAGI (reference sequence). The CDR3 is 15 amino acids. V lost 6 bases, J lost 6 bases, and 9 bases stayed unmatched. The CDR3: CASREGQGKSQPQHF. The DNA of the CDR3 is TGTGCCAGCAGGGAGGGACAGGGAAAAAGTCAGCCCCAGCATTTT.

J is TRBJ1-5 and V is TRBV11-2; D perhaps matches TRBD1 (6 bases). V was shortened by 6 bases and J by 4 bases, with 16 bases between the two germline ends. The CDR3 loop spans 15 amino acids. Looked up from germline, CDR1 is SGHAT and CDR2 is FQNNGV. DNA of the CDR3: TGTGCCAGCAGTATAGGGGGGGGGTCGAATCAGCCCCAGCATTTT. Protein sequence: CASSIGGGSNQPQHF. The whole variable domain, filled in from reference TRBV11-2 and TRBJ1-5, reads EAGVAQSPRYKIIEKRQSVAFWCNPISGHATLYWYQQILGQGPKLLIQFQNNGVVDDSQLPKDRFSAERLKGVDSTLKIQPAKLEDSAVYLCASSIGGGSNQPQHFGDGTRLSIL.

The gene calls are TRBV6-4 and TRBJ2-1; D perhaps matches TRBD2 (7 bases). V gave up 7 bases and J gave up 0 bases, with 16 bases separating them. The germline gives CDR1 MRHNA, CDR2 SNTAGT. This CDR3 is built from 16 residues. The CDR3 DNA follows: TGTGCCAGCACCGCGGGCGGGGGCCGCTCCTACAATGAGCAGTTCTTC. Its translation is CASTAGGGRSYNEQFF.

Sample share makes this clone medium-sized. The V and J genes are TRBV27 and TRBJ1-6, with TRBD1 matching 12 bases. V lost 5 bases and J lost 10; bases outside the gene matches: 6. From germline, CDR1 is MNHEY and CDR2 SMNVEV (reference sequence). The length of the CDR3 is 15 residues. CDR3 residues: CASSTGTGGSSPLHF. The CDR3 nucleotides are TGTGCCAGCAGTACAGGGACAGGGGGCAGCTCACCCCTCCACTTT.

This rearrangement joins TRBV5-6 to TRBJ2-7, with 13 bases fitting TRBD2. Germline V gene data show CDR1 as SGHDT and CDR2 as YYEEEE. The CDR3 contains 19 residues. V lost 4 bases, J lost 2 bases, and 15 bases stayed unmatched. The CDR3 region has the DNA TGTGCCAGCAGCCCCGGGACTAGCGGGAATTTGTTTCTCACCTACGAGCAGTACGTC. It codes for CASSPGTSGNLFLTYEQYV.

The chain joins TRBV27 to TRBJ2-1; TRBD2 agrees at 11 bases. The CDR3 has 17 residues. Germline loops: CDR1 MNHEY, CDR2 SMNVEV (reference sequence). V dropped 5 bases and J dropped 0; count of bases not matched to a gene: 6. CDR3 sequence reads: CASSRLAGPSSYNEQFF. In DNA, the CDR3 is TGTGCCAGCAGTCGACTAGCGGGACCTAGCTCCTACAATGAGCAGTTCTTC.

The chain joins TRBV2 to TRBJ1-5; D is undetermined. Germline V gene lookup returns CDR1 SNHLY and CDR2 FYNNEI. V was trimmed by 1 base and J by 1 base, leaving 5 bases between them. The CDR3 totals 14 residues. CDR3 region: CASSEGRSNQPQHF. DNA for the CDR3: TGTGCCAGCAGTGAAGGCAGGAGCAATCAGCCCCAGCATTTT.

The chain has TRBV5-1 and TRBJ2-7; 8 nucleotides agree with TRBD2. Germline V lookup: CDR1 SGHRS, CDR2 YFSETQ. Unmatched junction bases numbered 2, after V lost 4 bases and J lost 5 bases. The CDR3 runs to 12 residues. The CDR3 region is CASSPGGDEQYV. Written as DNA, the CDR3 is TGCGCCAGCAGCCCGGGAGGGGACGAGCAGTACGTC.

The CDR3 loop reads CASSGRQVINSPLHF. The CDR3 DNA sequence: TGTGCCAGCAGCGGCCGACAGGTGATCAATTCACCCCTCCACTTT. V gene TRBV11-2 combines with J gene TRBJ1-6; D might be TRBD1 (6 bases). Between the trimmed V and J ends, which lost 5 bases and 7 bases, there was a span of 15 bases. This CDR3 is 15 amino acids long. Germline V gives CDR1 SGHAT, CDR2 FQNNGV.

V and J are TRBV12-5 and TRBJ2-7; D is undetermined. Germline assignment: CDR1 LGHNT and CDR2 FRNRAP. This CDR3 has 11 amino acids. In DNA form, the CDR3 reads TGTGCGTCCCTGGCCTCCTACGAGCAGTACTTC. This translates into CASLASYEQYF.

The chain couples TRBV14 to TRBJ2-7; D is possibly TRBD1 or TRBD2 (6 bases each). Germline V gene data show CDR1 as SGHDN and CDR2 as FVKESK. CDR3 size: 16 residues. V was pared by 7 bases and J by 5 bases, with 24 bases between. The DNA for the CDR3 is TGTGCCAGCAAAGAGGGGGGAGACAGGAGGAGTAACGAGCAGTACGTC. Encoded protein: CASKEGGDRRSNEQYV.

The V gene is TRBV6-2 or TRBV6-3, the J gene TRBJ1-1; a possible D gene is TRBD1 (5 bases). Germline loops: CDR1 MNHEY, CDR2 SVGEGT. The V end lost 7 bases, the J end lost 5 bases, and 17 bases lay between the germline ends. CDR3 length equals 14 residues. The CDR3 reads CASTPYGGKTEAFF. In nucleotides, the CDR3 is TGTGCCAGCACCCCTTATGGGGGAAAAACTGAAGCTTTCTTT.

V gene TRBV4-1 combines with J gene TRBJ1-5; no clear D gene. Deletions cut 1 base from V and 11 bases from J, with 18 bases between. In germline, CDR1 is MGHRA, CDR2 YSYEKL. The CDR3 has 15 residues. CDR3: CASSQVSGSGQSQHF. Written as DNA, the CDR3 is TGCGCCAGCAGCCAAGTCAGCGGTTCAGGCCAGTCCCAGCATTTT.

CDR3 in DNA: TGTGCCAGCAGGGCCACAGGGGCCACTAACTATGGCTACACCTTC. Protein: CASRATGATNYGYTF. This chain links TRBV6-6 with TRBJ1-2, with 7 bases aligning to TRBD1. The V gene end was trimmed by 6 bases and the J gene end by 0 bases; junction bases not matched to a gene: 7. The CDR3 contains 15 residues. Germline lookup yields CDR1 MNHNY and CDR2 SVGAGI (reference sequence).

This clone was found once. This chain uses TRBV18 with TRBJ2-4, with a weak D call TRBD2 (5 bases). V was cut by 2 bases and J by 7 bases, with 15 bases left in between. CDR1 is KGHSH, CDR2 LQKENI, per germline. The CDR3 runs to 15 residues. CDR3 bases: TGTGCCAGCTCACCAATTCATTCCGGGGAGAACATTCAGTACTTC. Translation gives CASSPIHSGENIQYF.

The chain is built from TRBV19 and TRBJ2-5; TRBD1 matches at 8 bases. After removal of 4 bases from V and 4 bases from J, the junction contained 11 bases not matched to a gene. This CDR3 has 16 residues. The germline CDR1 and CDR2 sequences are LNHDA and SQIVND (reference sequence). The CDR3: CASSRRTGSWVETQYF. The CDR3 bases are TGTGCCAGTAGTAGACGGACAGGGTCGTGGGTAGAGACCCAGTACTTC. Together with reference TRBV19 and TRBJ2-5, the CDR3 gives the full variable domain: DGGITQSPKYLFRKEGQNVTLSCEQNLNHDAMYWYRQDPGQGLRLIYYSQIVNDFQKGDIAEGYSVSREKKESFPLTVTSAQKNPTAFYLCASSRRTGSWVETQYFGPGTRLLVL.

V is TRBV19 and J is TRBJ1-5, with TRBD1 as a possible D gene (5 bases). Trimming removed 1 base at V and 7 bases at J, with 11 bases between. Germline lookup yields CDR1 LNHDA and CDR2 SQIVND (reference sequence). There are 14 residues in the CDR3. As DNA, the CDR3 is TGTGCCAGTAGTATAGGGCAGGGTTGGCAGCCCCAGCATTTT. This encodes CASSIGQGWQPQHF.

The chain is built from TRBV28 and TRBJ2-5; tentatively, D is TRBD1 or TRBD2 (6 bases each). The length of the CDR3 is 15 residues. V was trimmed by 4 bases and J by 5 bases, leaving 17 bases between them. Germline V gene lookup returns CDR1 MDHEN and CDR2 SYDVKM. The CDR3 bases are TGTGCCAGCAGTTCGGCCCAGGAGGGGGTGGAGACCCAGTACTTC. This gives the protein CASSSAQEGVETQYF.

The chain joins TRBV9 to TRBJ2-1; D is uncertain. Germline V gives CDR1 SGDLS, CDR2 YYNGEE. Between the trimmed V and J ends, which lost 0 bases and 6 bases, there was a span of 7 bases. CDR3 length: 13 amino acids. CDR3 sequence (DNA): TGTGCCAGCAGCGTAGAGCTCGGCAATGAGCAGTTCTTC. It translates to CASSVELGNEQFF.

The chain combines TRBV4-3 with TRBJ1-1, with 9 bases aligning to TRBD1. Germline values: CDR1 LGHNA, CDR2 YSLEER. With 3 bases clipped from V and 7 bases from J, the junction kept 12 bases outside the gene matches. This CDR3 is built from 16 residues. CDR3 protein: CASSHPGTGRGGEAFF. The CDR3 coding sequence is TGCGCCAGCAGCCACCCCGGGACAGGGAGAGGCGGTGAAGCTTTCTTT.

The V and J genes are TRBV3-1 (or the pseudogene TRBV3-2) and TRBJ1-6, with a possible D match to TRBD1 (6 bases). The germline gives CDR1 LGHDT, CDR2 YNNKEL (reference sequence). This CDR3 has 16 amino acids. Trimming took 2 bases from V and 0 from J, leaving 8 bases between them. CDR3 loop: CASSQHRVSYNSPLHF. The CDR3 DNA is TGTGCCAGCAGCCAACACAGGGTCTCCTATAATTCACCCCTCCACTTT.

The chain is built from TRBV6-2 or TRBV6-3 and TRBJ2-7, with 8 bases aligning to TRBD1. Losses at the gene ends were 4 bases for V and 3 bases for J; bases not matched to a gene: 14. The CDR3 runs to 17 residues. Germline V gene data show CDR1 as MNHEY and CDR2 as SVGEGT. Here the CDR3 DNA reads TGTGCCAGCAGTTTCCCTAATGCCGGGACAGGCGTCTACGAGCAGTACGTC. Its protein is CASSFPNAGTGVYEQYV.

J is TRBJ2-7 and V is TRBV20-1; no firm D call. CDR3 length: 11 residues. Germline assignment: CDR1 DFQATT and CDR2 SNEGSKA (reference sequence). Deletions cut 4 bases from V and 0 bases from J, with 4 bases between. The CDR3 spells CSATSSYEQYV. In nucleotides, the CDR3 is TGCAGTGCTACGAGCTCCTACGAGCAGTACGTC.

This chain uses TRBV24-1 with TRBJ2-2, with 8 positions matching TRBD1. The V and J ends lost 1 base and 1 base, in that order; junction bases with no gene match: 4. This CDR3 is built from 17 residues. Germline assignment: CDR1 KGHDR and CDR2 SFDVKD. The CDR3 region is CATSDFAGTGNTGELFF. In nucleotides, the CDR3 is TGTGCCACCAGTGATTTTGCCGGGACAGGGAACACCGGGGAGCTGTTTTTT.

V usage is TRBV5-6 and J usage is TRBJ2-2; tentatively, D is TRBD1 (6 bases). Between the trimmed V and J ends, which lost 1 base and 3 bases, there was a span of 13 bases. The germline V gene has CDR1 SGHDT and CDR2 YYEEEE. The CDR3 spans 16 residues. CDR3 in amino acids: CASSLFPRGYTGELFF. The CDR3, as DNA: TGTGCCAGCAGCTTGTTTCCCAGGGGTTACACCGGGGAGCTGTTTTTT. The variable domain in full, completed from reference TRBV5-6 and TRBJ2-2, reads DAGVTQSPTHLIKTRGQQVTLRCSPKSGHDTVSWYQQALGQGPQFIFQYYEEEERQRGNFPDRFSGHQFPNYSSELNVNALLLGDSALYLCASSLFPRGYTGELFFGEGSRLTVL.

CDR3 sequence reads: CASSRYRGETQYF. The CDR3 DNA reads TGTGCCAGCAGCCGCTACAGGGGGGAGACCCAGTACTTC. This chain connects TRBV5-6 to TRBJ2-5, with 8 nucleotides matching TRBD1. The CDR3 has 13 residues. V gave up 4 bases and J gave up 5 bases; unmatched junction bases: 4. Germline V gene sequence: CDR1 SGHDT, CDR2 YYEEEE.

The CDR3 coding sequence is TGTGCCAGCAGGGCTCCGGAGGGGCGAGAAAAACTGTTTTTT. It yields the protein CASRAPEGREKLFF. The chain is built from TRBV3-1 (or the pseudogene TRBV3-2) and TRBJ1-4, with D tentatively TRBD1 (5 bases). This CDR3 has 14 amino acids. CDR1 and CDR2 from the germline V gene are LGHDT and YNNKEL (reference sequence). V lost 6 bases and J lost 8, with 16 bases in between.